This T cell receptor beta chain was profiled in a study of blood T cell repertoires in COVID-19 (dated by TCRdb to the early 2020s). Some background on the complete study: The collaborator samples originated in the United States, Italy and Spain and spanned the acute and convalescent phases of COVID-19. The material from the prospective study consisted of cDNA or gDNA derived from T cells, B-cell-depleted T cells, or PBMCs. Deeply sampled blood TCRbeta repertoires from subjects exposed to, actively infected with, or recovered from COVID-19 were included in the dataset. The repertoires were released in a freely available public database intended as a resource for research on the immune response to SARS-CoV-2. Samples came from the ongoing ImmuneRACE study (first 160 participants) plus 1,254 subjects from 6 global collaborators. The sample metadata nearly always contained a de-identified subject ID, COVID-19 status, age in years and sex. Where available, HLA class I and class II types were obtained from metadata supplied by the sample provider rather than from assay-based typing.

Broader findings and caveats from the paper: Clinical and demographic metadata were provided uncurated, with the amount varying by source and participant.

A note on this clone: The specificity of this receptor is unknown. No quality values exist for individual bases; no much larger clone is one base distant.

One collaborating source in Seattle enrolled patients while the patients were actively infected and followed the patients over time throughout the course of disease. The collaborating institutions used their own protocols to collect whole blood in K2EDTA tubes. For TCRbeta analysis, collaborator samples were shipped as frozen whole blood, as isolated PBMCs, or as DNA extracted from either sample type. TCRbeta CDR3 regions were amplified from genomic DNA by means of the immunoSEQ Assay, a bias-controlled multiplex PCR. In the authors' own workflow: Within the assay, amplification of reference gene primers was used to estimate how many nucleated cells each sample contained. To quantify the absolute abundance of each unique TCRbeta CDR3 rearrangement, sequence reads were collapsed and filtered. For each sample, productive Simpson clonality was calculated as the square root of Simpson's diversity index over productive rearrangements. TCRdb's version of the immuneACCESS table is confined to in-frame rearrangements and falls short of the full clone set. An unresolved V gene accounts for under half of the shortfall where checked; the remainder is of unknown origin. V, J and clone size were drawn from that table, and D and trimming were deduced from the DNA. This sample is represented by fewer than 300,000 clones; 80% to 95% of them were singletons. About 2.2% of the sample belongs to the ten largest clones.

Reading from cysteine to phenylalanine, the CDR3 counts 14 amino acids. The retained sequence is limited to the CDR3, 42 bases, with the frame set at the first base. The germline V gene (reference sequence) provides CDR1 SEHNR and CDR2 FQNEAQ. V has 0 bases trimmed and J has 7 bases trimmed; junction bases matching no gene number 4. The rearranged chain carries TRBV7-9 and TRBJ1-2, with 8 middle bases fitting TRBD1. Material for sequencing was peripheral blood. The sequence was collected from a woman in her 30s with COVID-19, enrolled during active disease. The DNA sequence is TGTGCCAGCAGCTTAGCTGAGACAGGGGTTGGCTACACCTTC. Its amino acids are CASSLAETGVGYTF.